This paragraph reports one TCR beta chain. No antigen is known for it. Data came from immunoSEQ multiplex PCR; TCRdb stores just in-frame clones and leaves some out. Of 50,000 or so clones listed, 70% to 75% are singletons. This sample was included in a study of memory CD4+ T cells and cytomegalovirus serostatus. Findings and caveats of the study: About two fifths of the roughly 160 known CMV-associated TCRbeta sequences appeared in CD4+ memory.

This CDR3 spans 13 amino acids. Germline V gene sequence: CDR1 SNHLY, CDR2 FYNNEI. V shed 3 bases and J shed 5 bases, with 10 bases lying between them. The sort gate was single viable CD3+CD4+CD8-CD45RO+ cells for memory CD4+ T cells. Serostatus was set by detecting CMV pp150, pp28, p38, p52 IgG. Source material: memory CD4+ T cells from blood. The sequence was obtained from an adult in good health and CMV-seropositive. The gene calls are TRBV2 and TRBJ1-1; D is undetermined. CDR3 DNA sequence: TGTGCCAGCAGTGATAACCGGTGGACTGAAGCTTTCTTT. It is translated as CASSDNRWTEAFF.